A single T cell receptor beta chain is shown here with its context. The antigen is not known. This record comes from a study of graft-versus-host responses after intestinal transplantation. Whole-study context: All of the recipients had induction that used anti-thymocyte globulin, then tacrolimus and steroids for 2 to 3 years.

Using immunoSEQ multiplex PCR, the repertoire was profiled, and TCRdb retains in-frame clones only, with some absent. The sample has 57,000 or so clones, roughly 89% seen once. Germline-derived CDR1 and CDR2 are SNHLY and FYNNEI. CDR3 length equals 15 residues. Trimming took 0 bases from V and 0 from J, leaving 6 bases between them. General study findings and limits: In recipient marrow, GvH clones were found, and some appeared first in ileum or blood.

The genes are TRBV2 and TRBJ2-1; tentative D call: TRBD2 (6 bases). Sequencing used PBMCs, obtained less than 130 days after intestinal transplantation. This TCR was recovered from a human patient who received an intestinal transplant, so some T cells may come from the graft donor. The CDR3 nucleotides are TGTGCCAGCAGTGAAGCGGGACTCTCCTACAATGAGCAGTTCTTC. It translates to CASSEAGLSYNEQFF.